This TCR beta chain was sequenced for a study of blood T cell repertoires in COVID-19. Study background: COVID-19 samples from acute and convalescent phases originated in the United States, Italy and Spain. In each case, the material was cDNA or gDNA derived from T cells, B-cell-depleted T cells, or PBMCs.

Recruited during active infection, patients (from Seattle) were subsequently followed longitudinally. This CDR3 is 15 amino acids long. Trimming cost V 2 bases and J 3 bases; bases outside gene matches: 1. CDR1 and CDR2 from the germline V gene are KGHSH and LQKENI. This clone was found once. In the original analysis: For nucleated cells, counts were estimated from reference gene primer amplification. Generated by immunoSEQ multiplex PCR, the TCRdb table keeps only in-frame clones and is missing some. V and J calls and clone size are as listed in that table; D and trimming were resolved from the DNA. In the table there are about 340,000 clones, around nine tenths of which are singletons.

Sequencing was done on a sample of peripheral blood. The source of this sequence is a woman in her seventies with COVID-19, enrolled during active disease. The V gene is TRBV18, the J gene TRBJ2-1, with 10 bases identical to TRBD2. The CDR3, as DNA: TGTGCCAGCTCACCATCTAGCGGGGGCTACAATGAGCAGTTCTTC. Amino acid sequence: CASSPSSGGYNEQFF. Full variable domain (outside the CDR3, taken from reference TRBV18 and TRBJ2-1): NAGVMQNPRHLVRRRGQEARLRCSPMKGHSHVYWYRQLPEEGLKFMVYLQKENIIDESGMPKERFSAEFPKEGPSILRIQQVVRGDSAAYFCASSPSSGGYNEQFFGPGTRLTVL.